Shown below are 25 T cell receptor beta chains from a single sample sequenced in a study of control samples from healthy donors and cancer patients. Measured with immunoSEQ multiplex PCR; TCRdb has only the in-frame clones, and not every one. The sample holds 110,000 or so clones, about 80% seen once. The material sequenced was blood. These receptors were taken from a man aged 18 to 29 in good health.

The CDR3 here is CASRLGRSYGYTF. As DNA, the CDR3 is TGTGCCAGCAGACTGGGACGGTCCTATGGCTACACCTTC. The chain uses TRBV12-3 or TRBV12-4 and TRBJ1-2; TRBD1 is a possible D gene (5 bases). V lost 6 bases, J lost 4 bases, and 12 bases lay in between. The CDR3 loop spans 13 amino acids.

The DNA of the CDR3 is TGTGCCAGCAGCGTAGGCATCTCTAATGAAAAACTGTTTTTT. Its protein is CASSVGISNEKLFF. The rearrangement uses TRBV9 and TRBJ1-4; D is unclear. CDR3 size: 14 residues. In germline, CDR1 is SGDLS, CDR2 YYNGEE. V was trimmed by 0 bases and J by 3 bases, leaving 6 bases between them.

The CDR3 spells CASSLVPGLGGETQYF. CDR3 nucleotides: TGTGCCAGCAGCTTAGTGCCGGGACTAGGGGGAGAGACCCAGTACTTC. This chain uses TRBV7-8 with TRBJ2-5; 8 nucleotides line up with TRBD2. The CDR3 consists of 16 residues. The germline gives CDR1 SGHVS, CDR2 FQNEAQ. J lost 4 bases, V lost 1 base, and 8 bases had no gene match.

The J gene is TRBJ1-4, the V gene TRBV4-1, with D possibly matching TRBD1 (6 bases). Trimming shortened V by 4 bases and J by 4 bases, and 22 bases separated the two germline ends. The CDR3 sequence is 18 residues long. CDR1 and CDR2 from the germline V gene are MGHRA and YSYEKL. The CDR3: CASSPTIGQLLINEKLFF. In nucleotides, the CDR3 is TGCGCCAGCAGCCCTACAATCGGACAGCTCTTGATTAATGAAAAACTGTTTTTT.

V is TRBV9 and J is TRBJ1-1; D not certain. CDR1 is SGDLS, CDR2 YYNGEE, per germline. The CDR3 is 13 residues long. V was cut by 4 bases and J by 11 bases, with 18 bases left in between. The CDR3: CASSPELRAGAFF. In DNA, the CDR3 is TGTGCCAGCAGCCCGGAATTGAGGGCGGGTGCTTTCTTT.

The chain links TRBV6-6 to TRBJ1-4; 7 bases are shared with TRBD1. The V gene end was trimmed by 2 bases and the J gene end by 3 bases; junction bases not matched to a gene: 6. Germline V CDR1 and CDR2: MNHNY, SVGAGI (reference sequence). The CDR3 has 16 residues. The DNA of the CDR3 is TGTGCCAGCAGTTACGGAGAGACAGGGCCTAATGAAAAACTGTTTTTT. Amino acids: CASSYGETGPNEKLFF.

This clone was found once. The chain joins TRBV25-1 to TRBJ2-2; 7 bases match TRBD2. The CDR3 covers 17 residues. Germline assignment: CDR1 MGHDK and CDR2 SYGVNS. Trimming at V came to 2 bases and at J to 6 bases, leaving 12 bases not matched to a gene. The DNA for the CDR3 is TGTGCCAGCAGTGAACCGAGGGGAGGGGCCAACGCCGGGGAGCTGTTTTTT. It codes for CASSEPRGGANAGELFF.

The chain couples TRBV19 to TRBJ1-1; tentatively, D is TRBD1 (5 bases). Germline CDR1 and CDR2: LNHDA and SQIVND (reference sequence). This CDR3 has 14 residues. Trimming took off 5 bases at V and 11 bases at J, with 21 bases between the two ends. This CDR3 is CASSDPGRSSVAFF. The CDR3 region has the DNA TGTGCCAGTAGTGACCCGGGACGGAGCTCGGTGGCTTTCTTT.

This clone was counted a few times. The chain recombines TRBV6-5 with TRBJ1-3; perhaps TRBD1 as D (6 bases). From germline, CDR1 is MNHEY and CDR2 SVGAGI. Trimming took off 0 bases at V and 0 bases at J, with 9 bases between the two ends. This CDR3 has 16 residues. As DNA, the CDR3 is TGTGCCAGCAGTTACTCTCAGGGGTTCTCTGGAAACACCATATATTTT. This encodes CASSYSQGFSGNTIYF.

V and J are TRBV25-1 and TRBJ2-2; a weak D match, TRBD2 (6 bases). The germline CDR1 and CDR2 sequences are MGHDK and SYGVNS. With 1 base removed from V and 3 bases from J, the gap between germline ends came to 9 bases. The CDR3 is 15 residues long. The CDR3 reads CASSESEGDTGELFF. The CDR3 DNA sequence: TGTGCCAGCAGTGAATCGGAGGGCGACACCGGGGAGCTGTTTTTT.

This sequence joins TRBV4-1 and TRBJ1-2; 9 bases line up with TRBD1. Germline values: CDR1 MGHRA, CDR2 YSYEKL. The CDR3 consists of 16 residues. V lost 1 base and J lost 8; bases outside the gene matches: 11. CDR3 protein: CASSQGLQGAQRGYTF. Here the CDR3 DNA reads TGCGCCAGCAGCCAAGGTCTACAGGGGGCGCAGCGAGGCTACACCTTC.

CDR3 sequence (DNA): TGTGCCAGCAGGGGAAGGGGGTTTAGAGAAAAACTGTTTTTT. This gives the protein CASRGRGFREKLFF. J is TRBJ1-4 and V is TRBV2, with D possibly TRBD1 on 6 matching bases. The CDR3 covers 14 residues. Germline V CDR1 and CDR2: SNHLY, FYNNEI. Trimming left V 6 bases short and J 8 bases short, with 16 bases between.

Only a few counts were recorded for this clone. This chain joins TRBV27 and TRBJ1-6; a possible D gene is TRBD1 (6 bases). With 1 base removed from V and 14 bases from J, the gap between germline ends came to 9 bases. CDR3 size: 12 residues. CDR1 MNHEY and CDR2 SMNVEV come from the germline V gene (reference sequence). This CDR3 is CASSLLGGALHF. CDR3 DNA: TGTGCCAGCAGTTTATTGGGGGGCGCCCTCCACTTT.

The chain couples TRBV19 to TRBJ1-2, with D perhaps TRBD1 (5 bases). The germline V and J ends were trimmed by 5 bases and 9 bases, with 22 bases remaining between them. Germline V gene data show CDR1 as LNHDA and CDR2 as SQIVND (reference sequence). This CDR3 has 15 residues. The CDR3 region has the DNA TGTGCCAGTAGTTCCCGGGGGACTGACCTCTCCAGCTACACCTTC. It is translated as CASSSRGTDLSSYTF.

The rearrangement joins TRBV14 to TRBJ1-6; TRBD1 aligns across 8 bases. The CDR3 is made up of 14 amino acids. V lost 5 bases to trimming and J lost 10 bases; unmatched junction nucleotides: 7. CDR1 SGHDN and CDR2 FVKESK come from the germline V gene. Here the CDR3 reads CASSGQGRGSPLHF. The CDR3 nucleotides read TGTGCCAGCAGCGGACAGGGAAGAGGGTCACCCCTCCACTTT.

The gene calls are TRBV2 and TRBJ1-1; no clear D gene. Trimming took off 0 bases at V and 3 bases at J, with 8 bases between the two ends. The CDR3 loop spans 14 amino acids. Germline V gives CDR1 SNHLY, CDR2 FYNNEI. The CDR3 DNA follows: TGTGCCAGCAGTGAAGCGATGGGGTACACTGAAGCTTTCTTT. Translation gives CASSEAMGYTEAFF.

The rearrangement uses TRBV7-2 and TRBJ2-4; D is possibly TRBD2 (7 bases). Germline V CDR1 and CDR2: SGHTA, FQGNSA. The CDR3 totals 17 residues. V was cut by 1 base and J by 1 base, with 14 bases left in between. CDR3 region: CASSLEGGRFAKNIQYF. DNA for the CDR3: TGTGCCAGCAGCTTAGAGGGGGGGCGTTTTGCCAAAAACATTCAGTACTTC.

This clone has a handful of counts. The genes are TRBV24-1 and TRBJ2-1, with 8 bases that match TRBD2. J was trimmed by 11 bases and V by 4 bases; bases with no gene match: 9. CDR1 and CDR2 (germline): KGHDR, SFDVKD. The CDR3 sequence is 14 residues long. Here the CDR3 DNA reads TGTGCCACCAGTGACTCGGCGCGGGGGGACAAGCAGTTCTTC. Residues: CATSDSARGDKQFF.

V gene TRBV11-2 combines with J gene TRBJ2-4, with TRBD2 as a possible D gene (5 bases). The length of the CDR3 is 14 residues. Germline CDR1 is SGHAT and CDR2 is FQNNGV. The V and J ends lost 3 bases and 2 bases respectively, with 8 bases between them. CDR3 loop: CASSFTSSKNIQYF. The CDR3 DNA sequence: TGTGCCAGCAGCTTCACTAGTTCCAAAAACATTCAGTACTTC. The full variable domain, with the rest looked up from reference TRBV11-2 and TRBJ2-4, is EAGVAQSPRYKIIEKRQSVAFWCNPISGHATLYWYQQILGQGPKLLIQFQNNGVVDDSQLPKDRFSAERLKGVDSTLKIQPAKLEDSAVYLCASSFTSSKNIQYFGAGTRLSVL.

The rearrangement uses TRBV9 and TRBJ1-2; D remains ambiguous. The length of the CDR3 is 15 residues. V was trimmed by 3 bases and J by 0 bases, leaving 12 bases between them. CDR1 and CDR2 from the germline V gene are SGDLS and YYNGEE. The CDR3 is CASSAFPGANYGYTF. The CDR3 nucleotides read TGTGCCAGCAGCGCCTTTCCGGGAGCTAACTATGGCTACACCTTC.

The J gene is TRBJ1-2, the V gene TRBV30; TRBD1 matches 8 bases. V lost 3 bases and J lost 4; bases outside the gene matches: 4. This CDR3 has 13 amino acids. Germline-derived CDR1 and CDR2 are GTSNPN and SVGIG (reference sequence). For the CDR3, the DNA is TGTGCCTGGAGGGGAGACAGGGGCTATGGCTACACCTTC. Protein sequence: CAWRGDRGYGYTF.

The chain has TRBV7-2 and TRBJ1-1; D might be TRBD1 (6 bases). Germline V gene sequence: CDR1 SGHTA, CDR2 FQGNSA. The CDR3 is 14 amino acids. V lost 3 bases and J lost 6, with 14 bases in between. CDR3 amino acids: CASSLLGALSEAFF. The CDR3 DNA reads as TGTGCCAGCAGCTTGCTGGGGGCGCTTTCTGAAGCTTTCTTT.

This rearrangement joins TRBV2 to TRBJ1-5, with 9 positions matching TRBD1. The CDR3 loop spans 15 amino acids. Unmatched junction bases numbered 8, after V lost 8 bases and J lost 3 bases. The germline V gene encodes CDR1 SNHLY and CDR2 FYNNEI. CDR3 residues: CASRPGTGYNQPQHF. The CDR3 DNA reads as TGTGCCAGCCGTCCCGGGACAGGGTACAATCAGCCCCAGCATTTT.

The genes are TRBV10-2 and TRBJ2-2; 7 bases match TRBD1. CDR3 length: 13 amino acids. Germline-derived CDR1 and CDR2 are WSHSY and SAAADI. V was clipped by 10 bases and J by 3 bases; unmatched bases: 5. CDR3 loop: CATRDSYTGELFF. The CDR3 DNA follows: TGCGCCACTCGGGACAGTTACACCGGGGAGCTGTTTTTT.

V is TRBV7-2 and J is TRBJ2-3, with D tentatively TRBD2 (6 bases). The CDR3 is 15 residues long. Germline lookup yields CDR1 SGHTA and CDR2 FQGNSA. V shed 8 bases and J shed 2 bases, with 17 bases lying between them. CDR3 residues: CASSRPGLYTDTQYF. As DNA, the CDR3 is TGTGCCAGCTCGCGGCCGGGACTTTACACAGATACGCAGTATTTT.